This T cell receptor beta chain was profiled in a study of resident and recirculating memory T cells in vitiligo. Across the whole study: Shave-biopsy epidermis from lesional and nonlesional skin was sequenced alongside PBMCs.

V shed 5 bases and J 8 bases; nucleotides not matched to a gene: 14. Germline assignment: CDR1 SEHNR and CDR2 FQNEAQ (reference sequence). This CDR3 is built from 15 residues. Notes on this clone: The antigen remains unidentified.

The method was immunoSEQ multiplex PCR; TCRdb's version includes in-frame clones alone and lacks a portion of them. Of roughly 80,000 clones listed, around 90% are singletons. Study observations and caveats: No unique dominant TCR clone was found in vitiligo lesions.

Patients had to be free of confetti depigmentation, indicating active vitiligo. The chain is built from TRBV7-9 and TRBJ1-2, with TRBD1 identical over 7 bases. Specimen: blood. The TCR was taken from a male donor with vitiligo. The CDR3 sequence is CASSALRGRTQGYTF. The CDR3 DNA is TGTGCCAGCAGCGCCTTGAGGGGGCGGACTCAGGGCTACACCTTC.